Presented here are 22 T cell receptor beta chains from one specimen sequenced in a study of blood T cell repertoires in COVID-19. Assay: immunoSEQ multiplex PCR; the TCRdb copy retains only in-frame clones and omits some. The table lists about 39,000 clones, 75% to 85% of them singletons, with about 45% in the top ten. Material: peripheral blood. All receptors derive from a human donor in a cohort sampled during active or convalescent COVID-19. The donor label of this sample is uncertain.

This chain links TRBV6-1 with TRBJ2-7, with 9 bases fitting TRBD1. V shed 1 base, J shed 2 bases, and the junction held 3 bases outside the gene matches. This CDR3 has 15 residues. CDR1 and CDR2 from the germline V gene are MNHNS and SASEGT. The CDR3: CASSEGTGAPYEQYF. CDR3 sequence (DNA): TGTGCCAGCAGTGAAGGGACAGGGGCACCCTACGAGCAGTACTTC.

This clone was counted many times. The gene calls are TRBV5-4 and TRBJ2-7; tentatively, D is TRBD2 (5 bases). This CDR3 contains 14 residues. Trimming shortened V by 2 bases and J by 2 bases, and 11 bases separated the two germline ends. Germline V CDR1 and CDR2: SGHNT, YYREEE (reference sequence). In DNA form, the CDR3 reads TGTGCCAGCAGCTTCTCCGGACTTACCTACGAGCAGTACTTC. It is translated as CASSFSGLTYEQYF. The full variable domain, its missing parts supplied by reference TRBV5-4 and TRBJ2-7, is ETGVTQSPTHLIKTRGQQVTLRCSSQSGHNTVSWYQQALGQGPQFIFQYYREEENGRGNFPPRFSGLQFPNYSSELNVNALELDDSALYLCASSFSGLTYEQYFGPGTRLTVT.

The chain joins TRBV7-2 to TRBJ2-5, with TRBD1 matching over 8 bases. The CDR3 sequence is 16 residues long. V lost 4 bases to trimming and J lost 4 bases; unmatched junction nucleotides: 11. In germline, CDR1 is SGHTA, CDR2 FQGNSA. The CDR3 here is CASSSKAGGAGETQYF. The CDR3 DNA follows: TGTGCCAGCAGCTCAAAGGCAGGGGGCGCAGGAGAGACCCAGTACTTC.

The gene calls are TRBV11-2 and TRBJ2-1, with 16 positions matching TRBD2. After removal of 5 bases from V and 9 bases from J, the junction contained 7 bases not matched to a gene. Germline loops: CDR1 SGHAT, CDR2 FQNNGV. This CDR3 has 16 amino acids. DNA for the CDR3: TGTGCCAGCAGCGCGAGAGGGACTAGCGGGAGGGGTGAGCAGTTCTTC. This codes for CASSARGTSGRGEQFF.

The chain employs TRBV7-9 and TRBJ1-2; TRBD1 might be the D (5 bases). The CDR3 length is 14 residues. The germline V and J ends were trimmed by 1 base and 6 bases, with 12 bases remaining between them. Germline-derived CDR1 and CDR2 are SEHNR and FQNEAQ (reference sequence). The CDR3 region has the DNA TGTGCCAGCAGCTTAGATCTCGGGGGGAATGGCTACACCTTC. Protein sequence: CASSLDLGGNGYTF.

The table lists this clone with a few counts. This chain links TRBV5-7 with TRBJ1-5; D is ambiguous. TRBV5-7 is an ORF for which the function is uncertain. The CDR3 runs to 13 residues. V lost 3 bases and J 7 bases, leaving 11 bases between the germline ends. The CDR3 DNA reads TGTGCCAGCAGCTCTGAAGACGGGCAGCCCCAGCATTTT. Amino acid sequence: CASSSEDGQPQHF.

The chain links TRBV7-8 to TRBJ1-1, with 7 bases identical to TRBD1. Trimming removed 0 bases from V and 4 bases from J; junction bases left unmatched: 2. This CDR3 spans 14 amino acids. CDR1 and CDR2 (germline): SGHVS, FQNEAQ. The CDR3 here is CASSLASGGTEAFF. CDR3 DNA: TGTGCCAGCAGCTTAGCGTCAGGGGGCACTGAAGCTTTCTTT.

In its sample, this clone was seen a few times. This specimen includes other DNA sequences encoding the same CDR3. The rearrangement joins TRBV7-2 to TRBJ2-1; 8 nucleotides match TRBD2. Losses at the gene ends were 1 base for V and 3 bases for J; bases not matched to a gene: 2. The CDR3 is 15 residues long. Per germline, CDR1 SGHTA and CDR2 FQGNSA. CDR3 in amino acids: CASSLGGGLYNEQFF. The CDR3 DNA sequence: TGTGCCAGCAGCTTAGGCGGGGGGCTCTACAATGAGCAGTTCTTC.

This clone was counted a few times. The chain is built from TRBV7-2 and TRBJ2-1, with 9 positions matching TRBD2. The CDR3 contains 15 residues. The trim removed 1 base at V and 3 bases at J, leaving 1 base unmatched. Germline-derived CDR1 and CDR2 are SGHTA and FQGNSA. The CDR3 here is CASSLDSGGYNEQFF. CDR3 bases: TGTGCCAGCAGCTTAGATAGCGGGGGCTACAATGAGCAGTTCTTC. The full variable domain, with the rest looked up from reference TRBV7-2 and TRBJ2-1, is GAGVSQSPSNKVTEKGKDVELRCDPISGHTALYWYRQSLGQGLEFLIYFQGNSAPDKSGLPSDRFSAERTGGSVSTLTIQRTQQEDSAVYLCASSLDSGGYNEQFFGPGTRLTVL.

The chain joins TRBV5-1 to TRBJ2-3; 9 bases are shared with TRBD2. The V and J ends lost 5 bases and 6 bases, in that order; junction bases with no gene match: 7. Germline assignment: CDR1 SGHRS and CDR2 YFSETQ. This CDR3 is built from 14 residues. CDR3 in DNA: TGCGCCAGCAGTCGTTCGGCGGGAGGGGATACGCAGTATTTT. Protein sequence: CASSRSAGGDTQYF. Full variable domain (outside the CDR3, taken from reference TRBV5-1 and TRBJ2-3): KAGVTQTPRYLIKTRGQQVTLSCSPISGHRSVSWYQQTPGQGLQFLFEYFSETQRNKGNFPGRFSGRQFSNSRSEMNVSTLELGDSALYLCASSRSAGGDTQYFGPGTRLTVL.

This chain uses TRBV19 with TRBJ1-1; D not certain. Per germline, CDR1 LNHDA and CDR2 SQIVND (reference sequence). Trimming stripped 3 bases from V and 11 bases from J, with 10 bases between. The CDR3 contains 11 residues. The CDR3 protein is CASSMGVHAFF. The CDR3, as DNA: TGTGCCAGTAGTATGGGCGTCCATGCTTTCTTT.

This clone was recorded a few times. Here the CDR3 DNA reads TGTGCCAGCAGCTTGTTTACAAATCAGCCCCAGCATTTT. Protein product: CASSLFTNQPQHF. The gene calls are TRBV5-5 and TRBJ1-5, with D uncertain. Germline assignment: CDR1 SGHKS and CDR2 YYEKEE (reference sequence). The CDR3 totals 13 residues. V was clipped by 1 base and J by 4 bases, with 6 bases between them. The full variable domain, in which reference TRBV5-5 and TRBJ1-5 provide the parts outside the CDR3, is DAGVTQSPTHLIKTRGQQVTLRCSPISGHKSVSWYQQVLGQGPQFIFQYYEKEERGRGNFPDRFSARQFPNYSSELNVNALLLGDSALYLCASSLFTNQPQHFGDGTRLSIL.

The chain employs TRBV7-2 and TRBJ1-1; D possibly corresponds to TRBD1 (5 bases). Germline loops: CDR1 SGHTA, CDR2 FQGNSA. The V end lost 1 base, the J end lost 6 bases, and 12 bases lay between the germline ends. This CDR3 has 14 amino acids. The CDR3 sequence is CASSLGGGKSEAFF. In DNA, the CDR3 is TGTGCCAGCAGCTTAGGTGGGGGGAAATCTGAAGCTTTCTTT.

The CDR3 loop reads CASSFSTGTTRREQYF. The CDR3 coding sequence is TGTGCCAGCAGCTTTTCTACCGGGACAACACGGCGGGAGCAGTACTTC. The V and J genes are TRBV7-2 and TRBJ2-7, with D possibly TRBD1 on 6 matching bases. V shed 3 bases and J shed 7 bases, with 22 bases lying between them. This CDR3 is built from 16 residues. CDR1 and CDR2 from the germline V gene are SGHTA and FQGNSA.

CDR3 sequence: CTSSPSTSGRACKSYEQYF. DNA of the CDR3: TGCACCAGCAGCCCCTCGACTAGCGGGAGGGCCTGTAAATCCTACGAGCAGTACTTC. The chain combines TRBV1 with TRBJ2-7; the listed D gene, TRBD2, was not tested against the DNA. TRBV1 is shown as a pseudogene. The CDR3 contains 19 residues.

The chain joins TRBV6-5 to TRBJ2-2; a possible D gene is TRBD2 (6 bases). V gave up 2 bases and J gave up 5 bases, with 12 bases separating them. The CDR3 is 15 amino acids. The germline V gene has CDR1 MNHEY and CDR2 SVGAGI. The CDR3 here is CASSYPGDSTGELFF. CDR3 in DNA: TGTGCCAGCAGTTACCCGGGAGATAGTACCGGGGAGCTGTTTTTT.

This rearrangement joins TRBV23-1 to TRBJ2-6, with D possibly matching TRBD1 (5 bases). TRBV23-1 is filed as an ORF, its function uncertain. Between the trimmed V and J ends, which lost 6 bases and 4 bases, there was a span of 28 bases. This CDR3 contains 20 residues. This chain's CDR3 is CASRPTRVIFPLGGANVLTF. The CDR3 region has the DNA TGCGCCAGCAGGCCAACCAGGGTTATCTTCCCATTGGGGGGGGCCAACGTCCTGACTTTC.

J is TRBJ1-5 and V is TRBV19, with 8 positions matching TRBD1. V was pared by 8 bases and J by 4 bases, with 10 bases of the junction left unmatched. Germline V gene lookup returns CDR1 LNHDA and CDR2 SQIVND (reference sequence). The CDR3 contains 15 residues. The CDR3 region is CASRDRWGVNQPQHF. Here the CDR3 DNA reads TGTGCCAGTCGGGACAGGTGGGGCGTAAATCAGCCCCAGCATTTT.

The gene calls are TRBV6-5 and TRBJ2-1, with no clear D. V dropped 6 bases and J dropped 1 base, with 13 bases sitting between them. CDR1 is MNHEY and CDR2 is SVGAGI in the germline V gene. The CDR3 runs 15 residues. Written as DNA, the CDR3 is TGTGCCAGCAGGCGTACCCAAAATTCCTACAATGAGCAGTTCTTC. Translating it yields CASRRTQNSYNEQFF.

The sample holds one count of this clone. V usage is TRBV11-3 and J usage is TRBJ2-7; tentatively, D is TRBD2 (5 bases). The CDR3 length is 14 residues. Germline V gives CDR1 SGHNT, CDR2 YENEEA. Trimming cost V 1 base and J 9 bases, with 16 bases left between them. CDR3 in DNA: TGTGCCAGCAGCTTAGGCAGAGGGAGATTGGGGCAGTACTTC. It codes for CASSLGRGRLGQYF. The variable domain in full, completed from reference TRBV11-3 and TRBJ2-7, reads EAGVVQSPRYKIIEKKQPVAFWCNPISGHNTLYWYLQNLGQGPELLIRYENEEAVDDSQLPKDRFSAERLKGVDSTLKIQPAELGDSAVYLCASSLGRGRLGQYFGPGTRLTVT.

The rearrangement uses TRBV7-2 and TRBJ1-5; weak D call: TRBD1 (6 bases). This CDR3 region has 14 residues. Germline CDR1 is SGHTA and CDR2 is FQGNSA. Deletions cut 5 bases from V and 4 bases from J, with 12 bases between. Written as DNA, the CDR3 is TGTGCCAGCAGCCTTTGGACAGTAAATCAGCCCCAGCATTTT. Protein: CASSLWTVNQPQHF.

A single count supports this clone. The chain recombines TRBV5-1 with TRBJ2-3; 10 bases map to TRBD2. Trimming cost V 0 bases and J 6 bases; bases outside gene matches: 4. Germline CDR1 SGHRS, CDR2 YFSETQ. The CDR3 sequence is 15 residues long. The CDR3 DNA sequence: TGCGCCAGCAGCTTGGGGGATAGCGGGAGGGATACGCAGTATTTT. Translated: CASSLGDSGRDTQYF. Together with reference TRBV5-1 and TRBJ2-3, the CDR3 gives the full variable domain: KAGVTQTPRYLIKTRGQQVTLSCSPISGHRSVSWYQQTPGQGLQFLFEYFSETQRNKGNFPGRFSGRQFSNSRSEMNVSTLELGDSALYLCASSLGDSGRDTQYFGPGTRLTVL.